One and the same sample provided the 19 T cell receptor beta chains below, sequenced in a study of tumor-infiltrating lymphocytes in primary liver carcinoma. It was from about 21-30 mg of unsorted bulk tissue that RNA and DNA were co-extracted. Constant-region priming of roughly 490 ng total RNA yielded TCR beta cDNA. Employing slightly modified ARM-PCR, three nested multiplex PCR rounds were run, and these gave rise to the TCR beta libraries. Use of TRBV1-TRBV30 forward primers with a C-beta reverse primer characterized the first two PCR rounds, which lasted about 9 cycles each. TCRdb reanalysed the multiplex PCR reads using MiXCR and keeps one entry per CDR3 protein. This table has approximately 80,000 distinct CDR3 sequences, approximately 70% appearing once. Sequenced sample: tumor-adjacent normal liver tissue. Every receptor here comes from a man aged 40-50 years with primary liver carcinoma and hepatitis B virus infection.

As concerns this clonotype: It may be a read error: a sequence one base away is much more abundant. This chain connects TRBV28 to TRBJ2-3, with D possibly TRBD1 on 5 matching bases. The germline gives CDR1 MDHEN, CDR2 SYDVKM. Trimming stripped 2 bases from V and 7 bases from J, with 13 bases between. The CDR3 has 14 amino acids. The CDR3 DNA is TGTGCCAGCAGTTTAAAGAGGCGGACATATACGCAGTATTTT. Translating it yields CASSLKRRTYTQYF. Full variable domain (missing parts from reference TRBV28 and TRBJ2-3): DVKVTQSSRYLVKRTGEKVFLECVQDMDHENMFWYRQDPGLGLRLIYFSYDVKMKEKGDIPEGYSVSREKKERFSLILESASTNQTSMYLCASSLKRRTYTQYFGPGTRLTVL.

For this clonotype: A read error may account for a junction end that differs from germline. The genes are TRBV5-6 and TRBJ1-1, with unresolved D. The CDR3 has 18 amino acids. Germline loops: CDR1 SGHDT, CDR2 YYEEEE. The CDR3 sequence: CASNLGYAATNLNTEAFF. CDR3 coding DNA: TGTGCCAGCAACTTGGGATATGCAGCGACCAATTTGAACACTGAAGCTTTCTTT.

The sample holds many counts of this clonotype. The chain links TRBV12-3 or TRBV12-4 to TRBJ2-5; no clear D gene. The CDR3 extends over 13 amino acids. V lost 2 bases and J 4 bases, leaving 8 bases between the germline ends. The DNA for the CDR3 is TGTGCCAGCAGTTTAATAGTGGGAGAGACCCAGTACTTC. Its protein product is CASSLIVGETQYF.

The chain employs TRBV11-2 and TRBJ1-2, with 9 positions matching TRBD1. Per germline, CDR1 SGHAT and CDR2 FQNNGV. V lost 5 bases, J lost 7 bases, and 8 bases stayed unmatched. This CDR3 comprises 14 residues. The CDR3 coding sequence is TGTGCCAGCAGCCTGGGGACAGGGCGACTTGGCTACACCTTC. Translation gives CASSLGTGRLGYTF.

As concerns this clonotype: This may be a read error: a much more frequent sequence differs by one nucleotide. The gene calls are TRBV6-5 and TRBJ1-5; no firm D call. This CDR3 region has 11 residues. CDR1 and CDR2 (germline): MNHEY, SVGAGI. V gave up 10 bases and J gave up 9 bases, with 13 bases separating them. The CDR3 region has the DNA TGTGCCACTAATGGGCGGGGGCCCCAGCATTTT. Translation: CATNGRGPQHF.

The table lists this clonotype with a count of one. Likely a read error: the CDR3 ends without its conserved phenylalanine or tryptophan. The limits of the CDR3 on the DNA are not certain, so only TCRdb's listed CDR3 is given. The chain is built from TRBV6-2 or TRBV6-3 and TRBJ2-7; the table assigns TRBD1, which was not confirmed against the DNA. A total of 14 residues make up the CDR3, ends included. Per the germline V gene, CDR1 is MNHEY and CDR2 is SVGEGT. The CDR3 here is CASSEGRTPVEQCL.

Of note for this clonotype: One junction end does not reproduce the germline sequence, and a read error may be involved. The V call is TRBV6-5, the J call TRBJ2-7; no definite D call. The CDR3 runs to 14 residues. Germline V lookup: CDR1 MNHEY, CDR2 SVGAGI. The CDR3 bases are TGTGCCAGCAGCCCCAGGTTAGAGACCTACAAGCAGTACTTC. Translating gives CASSPRLETYKQYF.

A remark on this clonotype: One end of the junction varies from germline; a read error may be responsible. The J gene is TRBJ2-3, the V gene TRBV29-1; D gene ambiguous. Per germline, CDR1 SQVTM and CDR2 ANQGSEA. This CDR3 spans 16 amino acids. Here the CDR3 DNA reads TGCAGCGTCGCTGGAGTGGACGGACGTAGTACAGATATGCAGTATTTT. Translation: CSVAGVDGRSTDMQYF.

Regarding this clonotype: An end of the junction does not agree with germline; a read error may underlie this. This rearrangement joins TRBV28 to TRBJ2-7; D might be TRBD2 (7 bases). Per the germline V gene, CDR1 is MDHEN and CDR2 is SYDVKM. CDR3 length: 14 residues. CDR3 bases: TGTGCCAGCAGTTTTCTAACGGGGGGCTACGAGCAGTATTTC. This sequence encodes CASSFLTGGYEQYF.

In this sample, this clonotype turned up many times. The chain recombines TRBV7-8 with TRBJ2-7; D is unclear. Germline-derived CDR1 and CDR2 are SGHVS and FQNEAQ. Trimming shortened V by 5 bases and J by 2 bases, and 10 bases separated the two germline ends. CDR3 length: 13 residues. The CDR3 DNA reads as TGTGCCAGCAGCCCGTCTACTACCTACGAGCAGTACTTC. This gives the protein CASSPSTTYEQYF.

The J gene is TRBJ2-7, the V gene TRBV29-1, with D unresolved. The CDR3 has 12 amino acids. Germline CDR1 and CDR2: SQVTM and ANQGSEA. The germline V and J ends were trimmed by 7 bases and 5 bases, with 15 bases remaining between them. The CDR3 here is CSACWGNHEQYF. CDR3 in DNA: TGCAGCGCTTGTTGGGGTAATCACGAGCAGTACTTC.

About this clonotype itself: The CDR3 carries no conserved terminal phenylalanine or tryptophan, so it likely arises from a read error. This chain joins TRBV29-1 and TRBJ1-1; TRBD1 is a possible D gene (6 bases). Germline lookup yields CDR1 SQVTM and CDR2 ANQGSEA. Trimming stripped 4 bases from V and 5 bases from J, with 14 bases between. The CDR3 extends over 13 amino acids. For the CDR3, the DNA is TGCAGCGTTGTGGAGGGGGGGCGGACTGAAGCTTTCCTT. This encodes CSVVEGGRTEAFL.

On this clonotype itself: Since no conserved phenylalanine or tryptophan closes the CDR3, a read error is the likely cause. CDR3 DNA: TGTGCCAGCAGGCCTTACGTCGGGGAAAGGACTGAAGCTTTCTCT. Encoded protein: CASRPYVGERTEAFS. This chain connects TRBV6-6 to TRBJ1-1, with no clear D. Trimming removed 6 bases at V and 5 bases at J, with 19 bases between. Germline CDR1 reads MNHNY; CDR2 reads SVGAGI (reference sequence). The CDR3 is made up of 15 amino acids.

Regarding this clonotype: Because the CDR3 is missing its conserved closing phenylalanine or tryptophan, this is likely a read error. The chain uses TRBV11-2 and TRBJ2-7; D remains unclear. The CDR3 contains 13 residues. From germline, CDR1 is SGHAT and CDR2 FQNNGV. CDR3 sequence reads: CASRFDGSYKQYL. The CDR3 region has the DNA TGTGCCAGCAGATTTGATGGCTCCTACAAGCAGTACCTC.

This clonotype appeared a single time. This likely comes from a read error, as the CDR3 has no conserved phenylalanine or tryptophan at its end. No DNA is shown, since the ends of the CDR3 on it are uncertain; the CDR3 is the one TCRdb lists. CDR3 region: CASSSGSYNGQSS. The gene calls are TRBV11-3 and TRBJ2-1; the table names TRBD1, a call not compared with the DNA. With termini counted, the CDR3 has 13 amino acids. Germline lookup yields CDR1 SGHNT and CDR2 YENEEA.

The genes are TRBV6-2 or TRBV6-3 and TRBJ2-7; TRBD2 agrees at 14 bases. J lost 3 bases, V lost 9 bases, and 4 bases had no gene match. This CDR3 has 14 residues. CDR1 and CDR2 from the germline V gene are MNHEY and SVGEGT. The CDR3 region has the DNA TGTGCCAGTAGACTAGCGGGAGGGAACTACGAGCAGTACTTC. Translating it yields CASRLAGGNYEQYF.

This clonotype has a single count. The germline gene is not matched at one end of the junction; a read error may be the cause. V gene TRBV29-1 combines with J gene TRBJ2-1; no reliable D call. Germline CDR1 is SQVTM and CDR2 is ANQGSEA. This CDR3 region has 16 residues. CDR3 DNA: TGTAACGTCGCCACGCTTCGGCCCTGGTCCCGTCAAGAGCAGTTTTTC. Amino acid sequence: CNVATLRPWSRQEQFF.

A note on this clonotype: A much larger clone is a single base away; this may be a read error. The chain couples TRBV6-4 to TRBJ2-4, with TRBD1 matching over 9 bases. The CDR3 has 14 residues. Germline assignment: CDR1 MRHNA and CDR2 SNTAGT. CDR3 nucleotide sequence: TGTGCCAGCAGTGACTGGACAGGGGAAAACATTAAGTACTTC. Translation: CASSDWTGENIKYF.

This clonotype was found many times. The gene calls are TRBV7-9 and TRBJ2-7; 13 nucleotides line up with TRBD2. The CDR3 is 18 residues long. The V segment lost 4 bases and the J segment 2 bases; nucleotides outside the gene matches: 11. Germline assignment: CDR1 SEHNR and CDR2 FQNEAQ (reference sequence). CDR3 sequence (DNA): TGTGCCAGCAGCTCTAGGACTAGCGGGAGAACGGGGACCTACGAGCAGTACTTC. It encodes CASSSRTSGRTGTYEQYF. Full variable domain (outside the CDR3, taken from reference TRBV7-9 and TRBJ2-7): DTGVSQNPRHKITKRGQNVTFRCDPISEHNRLYWYRQTLGQGPEFLTYFQNEAQLEKSRLLSDRFSAERPKGSFSTLEIQRTEQGDSAMYLCASSSRTSGRTGTYEQYFGPGTRLTVT.